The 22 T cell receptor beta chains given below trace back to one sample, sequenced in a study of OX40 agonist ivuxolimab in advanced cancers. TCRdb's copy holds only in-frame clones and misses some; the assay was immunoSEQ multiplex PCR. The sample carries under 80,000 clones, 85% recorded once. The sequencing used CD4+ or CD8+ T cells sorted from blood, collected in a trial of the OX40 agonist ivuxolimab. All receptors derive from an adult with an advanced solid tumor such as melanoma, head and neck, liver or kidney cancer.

CDR3 amino acids: CASSLGRTNVLYEQYF. In DNA, the CDR3 is TGTGCCAGCAGCTTAGGTAGAACTAACGTCCTATACGAGCAGTACTTC. The chain employs TRBV5-5 and TRBJ2-7; D is ambiguous. The germline CDR1 and CDR2 sequences are SGHKS and YYEKEE (reference sequence). There are 16 residues in the CDR3. V was trimmed by 2 bases and J by 4 bases, leaving 19 bases between them. The whole variable domain, remainder taken from reference TRBV5-5 and TRBJ2-7, is DAGVTQSPTHLIKTRGQQVTLRCSPISGHKSVSWYQQVLGQGPQFIFQYYEKEERGRGNFPDRFSARQFPNYSSELNVNALLLGDSALYLCASSLGRTNVLYEQYFGPGTRLTVT.

This CDR3 is CASSRRLAGGTGNEQFF. The CDR3 coding sequence is TGTGCCAGCAGTCGACGACTAGCGGGGGGTACTGGCAATGAGCAGTTCTTC. The gene calls are TRBV27 and TRBJ2-1; 13 bases map to TRBD2. The CDR3 has 17 residues. The V and J ends lost 5 bases and 6 bases, in that order; junction bases with no gene match: 10. Germline V gives CDR1 MNHEY, CDR2 SMNVEV (reference sequence).

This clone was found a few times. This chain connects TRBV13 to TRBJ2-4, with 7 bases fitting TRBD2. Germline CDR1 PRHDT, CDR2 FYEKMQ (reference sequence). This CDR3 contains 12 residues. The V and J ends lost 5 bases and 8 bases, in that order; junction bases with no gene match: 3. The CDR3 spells CASSPRGDIQYF. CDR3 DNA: TGTGCCAGCAGCCCCCGGGGGGACATTCAGTACTTC. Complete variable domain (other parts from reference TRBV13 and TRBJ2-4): AAGVIQSPRHLIKEKRETATLKCYPIPRHDTVYWYQQGPGQDPQFLISFYEKMQSDKGSIPDRFSAQQFSDYHSELNMSSLELGDSALYFCASSPRGDIQYFGAGTRLSVL.

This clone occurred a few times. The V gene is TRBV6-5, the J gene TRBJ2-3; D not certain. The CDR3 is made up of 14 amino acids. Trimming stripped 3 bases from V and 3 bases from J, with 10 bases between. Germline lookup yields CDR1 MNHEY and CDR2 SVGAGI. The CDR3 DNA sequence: TGTGCCAGCAGTTATCTGACAAGTACAGATACGCAGTATTTT. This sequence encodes CASSYLTSTDTQYF.

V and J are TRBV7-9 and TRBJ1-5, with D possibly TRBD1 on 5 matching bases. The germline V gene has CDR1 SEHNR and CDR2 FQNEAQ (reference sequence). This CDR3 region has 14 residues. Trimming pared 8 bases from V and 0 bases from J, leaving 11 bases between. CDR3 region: CASDGGNSNQPQHF. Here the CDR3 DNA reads TGTGCCAGCGACGGGGGTAATAGCAATCAGCCCCAGCATTTT.

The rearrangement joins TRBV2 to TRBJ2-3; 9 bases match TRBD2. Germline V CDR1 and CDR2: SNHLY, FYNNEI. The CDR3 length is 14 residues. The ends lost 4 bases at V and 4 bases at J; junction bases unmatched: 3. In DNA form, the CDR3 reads TGTGCCAGCAGTGGCGGGGGGGCGTCAGATACGCAGTATTTT. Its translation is CASSGGGASDTQYF.

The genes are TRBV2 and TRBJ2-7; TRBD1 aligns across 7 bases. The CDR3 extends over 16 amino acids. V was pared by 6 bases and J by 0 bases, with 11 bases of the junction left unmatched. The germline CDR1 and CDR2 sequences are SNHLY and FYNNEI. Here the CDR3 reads CASSDFMRGRSYEQYF. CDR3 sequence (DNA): TGTGCCAGCAGCGATTTTATGAGGGGGCGCTCCTACGAGCAGTACTTC.

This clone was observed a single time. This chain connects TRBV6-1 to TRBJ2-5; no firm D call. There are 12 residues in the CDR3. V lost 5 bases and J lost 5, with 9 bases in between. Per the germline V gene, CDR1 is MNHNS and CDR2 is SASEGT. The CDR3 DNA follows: TGTGCCAGCAGTTCCTCCGGGGAGACCCAGTACTTC. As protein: CASSSSGETQYF.

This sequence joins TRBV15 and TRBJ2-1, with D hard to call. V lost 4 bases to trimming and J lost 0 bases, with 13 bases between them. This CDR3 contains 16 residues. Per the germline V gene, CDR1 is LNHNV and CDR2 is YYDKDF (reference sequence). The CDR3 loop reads CATSIYTASSYNEQFF. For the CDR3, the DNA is TGTGCCACCAGCATTTACACGGCCAGCTCCTACAATGAGCAGTTCTTC.

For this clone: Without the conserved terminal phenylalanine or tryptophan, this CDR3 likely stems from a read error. Written as DNA, the CDR3 is TGCGCCAGCAGCCCGGGCGACAGAACTTCACCCCTCCACCTT. It is translated as CASSPGDRTSPLHL. The chain couples TRBV5-1 to TRBJ1-6, with a possible D match to TRBD1 (5 bases). The CDR3 sequence is 14 residues long. Germline V gene sequence: CDR1 SGHRS, CDR2 YFSETQ. The germline V and J ends were trimmed by 4 bases and 9 bases, with 14 bases remaining between them.

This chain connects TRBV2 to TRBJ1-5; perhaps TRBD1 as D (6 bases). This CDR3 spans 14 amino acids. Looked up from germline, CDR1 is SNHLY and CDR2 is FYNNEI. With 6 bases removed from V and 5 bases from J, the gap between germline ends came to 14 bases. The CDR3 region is CASRPRGADQPQHF. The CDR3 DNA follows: TGTGCCAGCAGGCCTCGGGGGGCCGATCAGCCCCAGCATTTT.

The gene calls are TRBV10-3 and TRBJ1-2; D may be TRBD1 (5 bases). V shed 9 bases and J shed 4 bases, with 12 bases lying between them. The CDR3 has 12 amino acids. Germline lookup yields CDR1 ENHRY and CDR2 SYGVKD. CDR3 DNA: TGTGCCATTACCGGGACGGGCTATGGCTACACCTTC. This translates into CAITGTGYGYTF.

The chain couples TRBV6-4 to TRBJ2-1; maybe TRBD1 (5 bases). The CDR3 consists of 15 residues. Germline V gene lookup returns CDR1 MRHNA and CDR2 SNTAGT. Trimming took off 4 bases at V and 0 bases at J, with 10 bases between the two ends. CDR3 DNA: TGTGCCAGCAGTGTCGGCCAGGGCTCCTACAATGAGCAGTTCTTC. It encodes CASSVGQGSYNEQFF.

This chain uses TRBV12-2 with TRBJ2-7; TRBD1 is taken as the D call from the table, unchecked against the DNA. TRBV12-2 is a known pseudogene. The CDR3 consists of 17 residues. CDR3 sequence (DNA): TGTGCAAGTCGCACCCAACAGGGACGGGACAGAAGCATCATACAGTACTTC. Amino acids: CASRTQQGRDRSIIQYF.

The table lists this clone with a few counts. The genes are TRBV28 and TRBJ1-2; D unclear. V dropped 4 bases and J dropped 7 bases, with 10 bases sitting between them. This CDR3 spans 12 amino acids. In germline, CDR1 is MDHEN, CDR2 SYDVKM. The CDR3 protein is CASSSLVSGYTF. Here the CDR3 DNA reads TGTGCCAGCAGTTCCCTCGTCAGTGGCTACACCTTC.

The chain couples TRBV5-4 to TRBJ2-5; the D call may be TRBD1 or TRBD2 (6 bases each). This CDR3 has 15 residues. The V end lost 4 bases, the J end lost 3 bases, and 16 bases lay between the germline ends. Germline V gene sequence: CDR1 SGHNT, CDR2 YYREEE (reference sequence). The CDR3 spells CASSRPQGGKETQYF. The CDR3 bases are TGTGCCAGCAGCCGCCCACAGGGAGGCAAAGAGACCCAGTACTTC.

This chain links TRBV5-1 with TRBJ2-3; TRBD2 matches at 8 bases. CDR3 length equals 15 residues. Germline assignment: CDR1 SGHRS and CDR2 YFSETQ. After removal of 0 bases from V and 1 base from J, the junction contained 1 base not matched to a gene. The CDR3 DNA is TGCGCCAGCAGCTTGGAACTAGCGGGCACAGATACGCAGTATTTT. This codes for CASSLELAGTDTQYF.

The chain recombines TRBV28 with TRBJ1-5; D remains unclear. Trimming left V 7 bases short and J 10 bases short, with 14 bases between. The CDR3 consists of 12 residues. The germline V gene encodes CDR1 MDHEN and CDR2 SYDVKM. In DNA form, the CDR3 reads TGTGCCAGCACCAATCTATTAAGTCCCCAGCATTTT. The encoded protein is CASTNLLSPQHF.

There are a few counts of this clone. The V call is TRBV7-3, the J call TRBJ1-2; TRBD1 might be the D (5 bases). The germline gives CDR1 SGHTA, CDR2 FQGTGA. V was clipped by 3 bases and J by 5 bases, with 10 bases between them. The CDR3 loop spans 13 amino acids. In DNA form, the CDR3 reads TGTGCCAGCAGCTTCGGTCAGGGTTATGGCTACACCTTC. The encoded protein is CASSFGQGYGYTF.

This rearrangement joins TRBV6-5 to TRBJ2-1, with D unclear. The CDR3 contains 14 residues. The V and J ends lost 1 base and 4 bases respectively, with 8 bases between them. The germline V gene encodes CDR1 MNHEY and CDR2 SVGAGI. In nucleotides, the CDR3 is TGTGCCAGCAGTTACTTGGGCAGTTACAATGAGCAGTTCTTC. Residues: CASSYLGSYNEQFF.

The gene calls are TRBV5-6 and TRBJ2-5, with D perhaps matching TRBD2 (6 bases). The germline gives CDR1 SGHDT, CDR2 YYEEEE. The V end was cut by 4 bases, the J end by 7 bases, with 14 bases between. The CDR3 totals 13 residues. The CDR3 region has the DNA TGTGCCAGCAGCGGGGACTGGAGGGGGACCCAGTACTTC. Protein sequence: CASSGDWRGTQYF.

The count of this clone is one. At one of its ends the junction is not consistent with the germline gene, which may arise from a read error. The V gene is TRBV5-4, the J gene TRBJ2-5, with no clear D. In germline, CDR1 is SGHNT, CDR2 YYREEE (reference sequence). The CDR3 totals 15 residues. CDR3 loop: CASSLEATGQETQYF. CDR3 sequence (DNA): TGTGCTAGCAGCTTGGAAGCTACGGGCCAAGAGACCCAGTACTTC.